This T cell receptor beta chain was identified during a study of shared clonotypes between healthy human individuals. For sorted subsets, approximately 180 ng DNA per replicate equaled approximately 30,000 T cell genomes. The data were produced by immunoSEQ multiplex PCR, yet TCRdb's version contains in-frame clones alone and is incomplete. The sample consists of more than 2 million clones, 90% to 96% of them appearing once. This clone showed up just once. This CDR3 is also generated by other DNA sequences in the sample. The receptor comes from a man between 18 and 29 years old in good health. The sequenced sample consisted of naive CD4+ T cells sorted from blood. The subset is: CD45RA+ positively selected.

CDR3 residues: CASKLGETQYF. In DNA, the CDR3 is TGTGCCAGCAAATTGGGAGAGACCCAGTACTTC. This sequence joins TRBV2 and TRBJ2-5; no firm D call. The CDR3 consists of 11 residues. Trimming cost V 7 bases and J 4 bases, with 7 bases left between them. Germline CDR1 and CDR2: SNHLY and FYNNEI.